The subject of this entry is one T cell receptor (beta chain). Its antigen specificity is not known. No per-base quality is available; no much larger clone lies one base away. This record belongs to a study of regulatory T cells in long-lasting Graves disease (dated by TCRdb to about 2021). Describing the broader study: In the newly diagnosed Graves' disease group, patients had been taking antithyroid drugs for less than 3 months. This study used TCR sequencing and RNA sequencing of peripheral blood to compare persistent Graves' disease patients against newly diagnosed Graves' disease patients. The study was conducted in China and was registered as a clinical trial. TCR sequencing covered some 13 persistent and 20 or so newly diagnosed Graves' disease patients, 33 samples in total.

Library construction relied on multiplex PCR. The data were produced on an Illumina HiSeq 4000. iRepertoire HTBI primers and Arm-PCR amplification of CDR3 regions were used to construct TCR beta libraries. Before sequencing, the PCR products underwent gel purification. The authors' analysis ran thus. Gene usage analysis of CDR3 amino acid clonotypes relied on the 62 TRBV and 14 TRBJ segments identified across samples. COPE and FqMerger were used to merge filtered high-quality paired reads into contigs. Contigs were aligned with BLAST to IMGT TRBV, TRBD and TRBJ reference genes, and CDR3 was defined per IMGT. Highly expanded clones were defined as clonotypes with a frequency above 0.1%. Repertoire diversity was measured by Shannon entropy, and V-J evenness by the Gini coefficient. A clonotype was considered public if more than one individual shared it. TCRdb trimmed public reads at Q25 via fastp, called clones via MiXCR and kept in-frame beta chains. Here each entry gathers all rows of one CDR3 protein and keeps the most common genes and DNA. These V and J calls originate from TCRdb's pipeline instead of the authors' own analysis. This sample comprises some 600,000 distinct CDR3 sequences, roughly a sixth of them detected only once. The top ten clones comprise around 12% of the sample.

Reading the label with the study, this specimen's time point is: newly diagnosed GD, antithyroid drugs for less than 3 months. RNA was extracted from PBMCs in TRIzol for both TCR sequencing and RNA sequencing. Graves' disease was diagnosed according to American Thyroid Association guidelines. Recruitment of patients was carried out at an endocrinology department in Xi'an, China. Each patient gave around 9 milliliters of peripheral blood, collected in an EDTA anticoagulant tube. Ficoll Paque Plus density gradient separation was used to isolate PBMCs, and no further T cell sorting was performed. An Agilent 2100 Bioanalyzer and agarose gel were used to check RNA quality, while a NanoDrop 2000 measured RNA concentration. The CDR3 holds 15 amino acids from the cysteine to the phenylalanine. The only DNA kept is the CDR3, 45 bases in frame from the first base. The germline V gene (reference sequence) sets CDR1 to LGHDT and CDR2 to YNNKEL. Unmatched junction bases come to 8, with V trimmed by 1 base and J by 14 bases.

The paper as a whole reports these results and caveats: Only peripheral blood was studied, because thyroid tissue, the primary lesion, was inaccessible. As a limitation, the authors acknowledged that the small sample size may reduce accuracy. Only the TCR beta chain was sequenced and analyzed. TRBV28, TRBJ1-2 and TRBJ2-5 were preferentially used in persistent disease, while TRBV20-1 and TRBJ2-1 were favored in newly diagnosed disease. Lower TCR Shannon entropy and fewer highly expanded clones were observed in persistent Graves' disease patients than in newly diagnosed patients, which suggested clonal expansion. Persistent patients shared more public clonotypes among themselves (roughly 2,700) than newly diagnosed patients did (more than 950).

These data also formed part of another study, on T cells in Graves' hyperthyroidism and ophthalmopathy. The other study reports the following: Stable Graves' hyperthyroidism was defined as the absence of progression to ophthalmopathy over 18 months of follow-up. The hyperthyroidism patients were between 18 and 65 years old and newly diagnosed, with a disease duration of less than 2 months. Any patient with an uncontrolled infection, another autoimmune disease, pregnancy or lactation was excluded. Diagnoses relied on clinical symptoms, serum thyroxine and TRAb, thyroid ultrasound and orbital computed tomography. A first-round RT-PCR of the TCR CDR3 used the HTBI primer set with the Qiagen OneStep RT-PCR kit. Blood samples also contained most of the expanded thyroid clonotypes (frequency above 0.001), which suggests that blood repertoires may reflect thyroid immune responses. A 13 V-J signature model separated ophthalmopathy from stable hyperthyroidism, with 87.88% sensitivity and 81% to 82% specificity in cross-validation and 80%/75% in testing. In validation, the model predicted progression to ophthalmopathy a median of about 6.8 months before onset, with approximately 71% sensitivity and roughly 73% specificity. TCR V-J signatures able to tell the groups apart were searched for in a discovery cohort of some 100 patients, of whom about 40 had Graves' ophthalmopathy and about 60 had stable Graves' hyperthyroidism. Whether ophthalmopathy could be predicted prospectively was tested in an independent validation cohort made up of fewer than 20 hyperthyroidism patients plus 17 patients who later progressed to ophthalmopathy. The roughly 90 discovery patients were divided at random into training and test sets in a 7:3 ratio. In addition, the study compared T-cell repertoires in thyroid tissue and in blood from five to seven Graves' hyperthyroidism patients. Once sampling was done, hyperthyroidism patients were given methimazole at a starting dose of 30 mg daily, whereas ophthalmopathy patients were given high-dose intravenous methylprednisolone. Libraries were constructed in a second round of multiplex PCR, after which size selection and purification were performed. The libraries were sequenced on an Illumina HiSeq2000 using paired-end 100 bp reads. SOAPnuke was used to process the raw data, throwing out any read that contained adapters or uncalled bases, had a mean Phred below 15, or lacked an exact constant-primer or identifier match. High-quality paired reads were merged using COPE v1.2.5, and each unique nucleotide sequence was defined as a clonotype. Clonotypes were aligned to IMGT TRBV, TRBD and TRBJ reference segments using MiTCR v1.1. Only V-J combinations with frequency above 0.0001, covering 99.2% of repertoires, were analysed. A TCS score was defined as the ratio of F50 (clonal expansion) to E x V (chaos), with BLOSUM62-based TCRdist applied between CDR3 peptides within each V-J. Welch's t-statistics and random forest reduced approximately 520 V-J features to about 13, which were used in a naive Bayes classifier (R e1071). No statistical method was used to set the sample size in advance, and investigators knew the group allocation. The paper describes TCR Vbeta CDR3 sequencing of fewer than 150 peripheral blood samples, made up of 43 ophthalmopathy patients, around 78 hyperthyroidism patients and roughly 17 progressor patients.

This TCR came from a man aged 18 to 29 with Graves disease. Donor details come from another sample of the same person, matched by shared clones. The specimen was peripheral blood mononuclear cells (PBMCs), collected at new diagnosis, from a patient treated with antithyroid drugs. The sequence is built from TRBV3-1 and TRBJ2-1, with 13 middle bases fitting TRBD2. The DNA sequence is given as TGTGCCAGCAGCCAAGTGTTACTAGCGGGAGGGGGAAAGTTCTTC. Its protein product is CASSQVLLAGGGKFF.